This TCR beta chain was captured by sequencing in a study of response to subunit inactivated influenza vaccine. Study conclusions and caveats: A suggestion made by the authors is that each seasonal influenza vaccination recruits few new T cells.

Turning to this clonotype: As yet, its antigen is unknown.

TCRdb re-called the RT-PCR reads through MiXCR, storing one row per CDR3 protein. The top ten hold 1.9% of the sample, which has 400,000 to 550,000 distinct CDR3 sequences, around 25% seen once. Germline CDR1 SGHRS, CDR2 YFSETQ. This CDR3 has 14 amino acids. V lost 4 bases and J 2 bases, leaving 11 bases between the germline ends. The receptor was isolated from a man aged 50 to 59 who received an inactivated influenza vaccine. The sample in question was CD4+ T cells sorted from PBMCs, obtained more than 4 days after vaccination. This sequence joins TRBV5-1 and TRBJ2-3; D is ambiguous. In DNA form, the CDR3 reads TGCGCCAGCAGCGTCCCGGACCTCACAGATACGCAGTATTTT. Its protein is CASSVPDLTDTQYF.